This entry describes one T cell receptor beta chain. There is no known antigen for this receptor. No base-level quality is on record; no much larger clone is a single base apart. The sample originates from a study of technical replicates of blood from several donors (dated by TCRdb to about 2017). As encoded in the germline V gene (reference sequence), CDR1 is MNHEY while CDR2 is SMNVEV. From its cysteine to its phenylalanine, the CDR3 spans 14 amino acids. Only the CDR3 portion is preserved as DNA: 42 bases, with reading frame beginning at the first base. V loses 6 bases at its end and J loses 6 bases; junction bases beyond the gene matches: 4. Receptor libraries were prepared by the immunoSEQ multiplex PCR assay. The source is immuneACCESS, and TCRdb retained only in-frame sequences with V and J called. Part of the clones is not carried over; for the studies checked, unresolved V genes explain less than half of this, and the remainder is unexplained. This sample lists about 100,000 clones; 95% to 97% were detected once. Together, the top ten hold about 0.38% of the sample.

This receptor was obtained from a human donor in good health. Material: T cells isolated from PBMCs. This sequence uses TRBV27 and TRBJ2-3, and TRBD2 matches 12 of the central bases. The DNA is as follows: TGTGCCAGCAGGACTAGCGGGAGCATGGATACGCAGTATTTT. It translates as CASRTSGSMDTQYF.